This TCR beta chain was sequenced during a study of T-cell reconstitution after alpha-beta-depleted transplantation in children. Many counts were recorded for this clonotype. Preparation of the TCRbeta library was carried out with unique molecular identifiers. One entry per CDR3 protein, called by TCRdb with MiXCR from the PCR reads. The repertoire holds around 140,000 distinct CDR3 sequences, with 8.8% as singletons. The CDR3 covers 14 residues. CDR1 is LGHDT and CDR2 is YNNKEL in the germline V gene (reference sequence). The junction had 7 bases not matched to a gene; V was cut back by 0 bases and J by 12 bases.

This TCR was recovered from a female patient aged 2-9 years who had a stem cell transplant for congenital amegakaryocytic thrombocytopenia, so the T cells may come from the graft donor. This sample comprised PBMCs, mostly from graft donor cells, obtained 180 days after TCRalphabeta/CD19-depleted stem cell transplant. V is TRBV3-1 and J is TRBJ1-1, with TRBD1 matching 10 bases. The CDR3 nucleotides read TGTGCCAGCAGCCAAGACGGGACAGGGGATAGATCTTTCTTT. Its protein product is CASSQDGTGDRSFF. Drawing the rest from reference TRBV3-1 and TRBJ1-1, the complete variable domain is DTAVSQTPKYLVTQMGNDKSIKCEQNLGHDTMYWYKQDSKKFLKIMFSYNNKELIINETVPNRFSPKSPDKAHLNLHINSLELGDSAVYFCASSQDGTGDRSFFGQGTRLTVV.